This T cell receptor (beta chain) was recorded in a study of PD-L1 blockade in urothelial cancer. For the study at large: At 3 weeks after treatment start (second dose) and again at 6 weeks, blood was analyzed.

Libraries were prepared by immunoSEQ multiplex PCR; TCRdb keeps only in-frame clonotypes and omits some of them. The data hold about 23,000 clones, with 90% to 95% observed a single time. V gave up 8 bases and J gave up 3 bases; unmatched junction bases: 6. This CDR3 is built from 13 residues. CDR1 and CDR2 (germline): ENHRY, SYGVKD. The time point denotes: peripheral blood 6 weeks after treatment start. Samples were collected from each patient before treatment and during treatment. Each patient gave between 1 and 8 of them in total. This specimen consisted of PBMCs, obtained around atezolizumab (anti-PD-L1) treatment. The chain joins TRBV10-3 to TRBJ2-7; TRBD1 aligns across 8 bases. This TCR came from an older woman with urothelial cancer. The CDR3 region has the DNA TGTGCCATCGAAGGACAGGGTAACTACGAGCAGTACTTC. Its protein is CAIEGQGNYEQYF.